Shown below are 5 T cell receptor beta chains from a single sample sequenced in a study of blood T cells in healthy people across ages. Together with a sample-barcoded 5' primer, a J-beta primer mix was included in a second PCR lasting about 7 to 12 cycles. TCRdb re-analysed the 5' RACE reads in MiXCR, keeping a single row per CDR3 protein. Of 380,000 or so distinct CDR3 sequences listed, 50% to 60% are singletons. The sample taken for sequencing was blood. These receptor sequences come from a man between 60 and 75 years old in good health.

The genes are TRBV7-6 and TRBJ1-1; possible D gene TRBD1, 5 bases. Germline loops: CDR1 SGHVS, CDR2 FNYEAQ. This CDR3 has 14 residues. V was clipped by 4 bases and J by 1 base, with 10 bases between them. In DNA form, the CDR3 reads TGTGCCAGCAGCTCAGGGACGGCGAACACTGAAGCTTTCTTT. It translates to CASSSGTANTEAFF.

This clonotype occurred once. The chain employs TRBV27 and TRBJ1-6; D remains unclear. The germline gives CDR1 MNHEY, CDR2 SMNVEV (reference sequence). CDR3 length equals 17 residues. The ends were cut back, 5 bases at V and 4 bases at J, with 18 bases in the middle. The CDR3 DNA reads TGTGCCAGCAGTCCCCGACCGTCACCTTCTTATAATTCACCCCTCCACTTT. Translation gives CASSPRPSPSYNSPLHF.

The rearrangement joins TRBV4-3 to TRBJ1-2, with D perhaps TRBD1 (6 bases). Trimming took off 0 bases at V and 4 bases at J, with 18 bases between the two ends. This CDR3 is 17 amino acids long. From germline, CDR1 is LGHNA and CDR2 YSLEER. The CDR3 is CASSQDGTGAEPYGYTF. The CDR3 bases are TGCGCCAGCAGCCAAGACGGTACGGGGGCGGAACCCTATGGCTACACCTTC.

This clonotype came up once. The chain has TRBV28 and TRBJ2-1; 11 bases fit TRBD2. Germline assignment: CDR1 MDHEN and CDR2 SYDVKM. V gave up 6 bases and J gave up 2 bases; unmatched junction bases: 6. The CDR3 is 16 residues long. CDR3 DNA sequence: TGTGCCAGCAGCCAGTCGACTAGCGGGACCTACAATGAGCAGTTCTTC. It codes for CASSQSTSGTYNEQFF.

The chain carries TRBV4-1 and TRBJ2-5; 8 nucleotides match TRBD1. Per germline, CDR1 MGHRA and CDR2 YSYEKL. After removal of 3 bases from V and 4 bases from J, the junction contained 10 bases not matched to a gene. The CDR3 sequence is 16 residues long. The CDR3: CASSHGQGVGGETQYF. The CDR3 nucleotides are TGCGCCAGCAGCCACGGACAGGGAGTGGGAGGAGAGACCCAGTACTTC.